This TCR beta chain originates from a study of blood T cell repertoires in COVID-19. Background on the study: Acute-phase and convalescent COVID-19 samples originated in the United States, Italy and Spain. T cells, B-cell-depleted T cells, or PBMCs provided the cDNA or gDNA that served as material.

Germline V CDR1 and CDR2: MNHEY, SVGEGT. The CDR3 sequence is 14 residues long. V gave up 5 bases and J gave up 1 base, with 11 bases separating them. Participants, roughly 18 to 89 years old, spanned around 26 US areas. TCRdb's copy holds only in-frame clones and misses some; the assay was immunoSEQ multiplex PCR. Of about 280,000 clones in the sample, 85% were seen once. This clonotype was sampled from a woman between 45 and 65 years old who had recovered from COVID-19. Sequencing input: PBMCs or T cells enriched from blood (not recorded which). The V and J genes are TRBV6-2 or TRBV6-3 and TRBJ1-1; D gene uncertain. Here the CDR3 reads CASSRHNTNTEAFF. The CDR3 nucleotides are TGTGCCAGCAGTCGCCATAACACGAACACTGAAGCTTTCTTT.